The 6 T cell receptor beta chains given below trace back to one sample, sequenced in a study of T cell responses to AZD1222 COVID-19 vaccine. TCRdb's copy holds only in-frame clones and misses some; the assay was immunoSEQ multiplex PCR. This table has some 91,000 clones, around 90% appearing once. The sequences come from peripheral blood, collected on day 0 of AZD1222 vaccination. These receptors all come from an adult in good health.

The chain employs TRBV2 and TRBJ2-1; D is uncertain. The CDR3 covers 15 residues. Germline CDR1 and CDR2: SNHLY and FYNNEI. V lost 5 bases and J lost 0, with 11 bases in between. CDR3 sequence: CASSPRLGSYNEQFF. CDR3 DNA: TGTGCCAGCAGTCCCCGATTGGGCTCCTACAATGAGCAGTTCTTC.

The chain combines TRBV4-3 with TRBJ2-7; 10 bases map to TRBD2. With V trimmed by 0 bases and J by 1 base, 6 bases remained unmatched. This CDR3 contains 17 residues. Germline CDR1 LGHNA, CDR2 YSLEER. CDR3 DNA: TGCGCCAGCAGCCAAGACTGGCCTAGCGGGGGATCCTACGAGCAGTACTTC. Translating gives CASSQDWPSGGSYEQYF.

The chain joins TRBV3-1 (or the pseudogene TRBV3-2) to TRBJ2-7; 7 bases line up with TRBD2. CDR1 and CDR2 (germline): LGHDT, YNNKEL (reference sequence). This CDR3 contains 19 residues. After removal of 1 base from V and 4 bases from J, the junction contained 19 bases not matched to a gene. As DNA, the CDR3 is TGTGCCAGCAGCCAAGCCCTGCCCTCGGGACTACCTAACCTATACGAGCAGTACTTC. Encoded protein: CASSQALPSGLPNLYEQYF.

Here the CDR3 DNA reads TGTGCCAGCTCCCCCCGTTTCCCCGGGGAGCTGTTTTTT. It encodes CASSPRFPGELFF. The chain couples TRBV27 to TRBJ2-2; D not resolved. V shed 8 bases and J shed 6 bases, with 13 bases lying between them. The CDR3 covers 13 residues. Germline CDR1 and CDR2: MNHEY and SMNVEV (reference sequence).

The CDR3 region has the DNA TGTGCCAGCAGCCCAGGGGTCGAGCAGTTCTTC. Its protein product is CASSPGVEQFF. V gene TRBV6-5 combines with J gene TRBJ2-1; possibly TRBD1 for D (6 bases). The V gene's germline CDR1 is MNHEY and CDR2 SVGAGI. Trimming took 6 bases from V and 10 from J, leaving 10 bases between them. The CDR3 consists of 11 residues.

V is TRBV5-1 and J is TRBJ1-5; D unresolved. V was pared by 4 bases and J by 2 bases, with 16 bases between. CDR1 is SGHRS and CDR2 is YFSETQ in the germline V gene. The CDR3 length is 16 residues. Written as DNA, the CDR3 is TGCGCCAGCAGCCCCCAACCAAGGAATGGCAATCAGCCCCAGCATTTT. Encoded protein: CASSPQPRNGNQPQHF.